The TCR beta chain under discussion was sequenced for a study of blood T cells in healthy people across ages (dated by TCRdb to about 2015). For the study in its entirety: In model experiments, roughly one uniquely barcoded TCR beta cDNA molecule per two T cells was captured by template switching. Four age groups were formed from the donors: young (average roughly 16 years), middle-aged (approximately 39), aged (roughly 59) and long-lived (about 80). Age-related changes in TCR beta repertoire diversity were measured in the study by deep sequencing normalized with unique cDNA molecular identifiers. The study analyzed two additional independent replicas of 1 million unique cDNA reads from the same blood draw for two donors, one aged 18 to 30 and one aged 80 or older. To avoid experimental bias, donors of different ages were distributed randomly across sequencing lanes.

The donors were some 39 Caucasian individuals from Russia, aged roughly 6 to 90 years, who were systemically healthy. Each donor gave ten milliliters of peripheral blood, collected into EDTA-treated Vacutainer tubes. PBMCs were isolated by Ficoll-Paque density-gradient centrifugation, with at least 6 million obtained per sample. Trizol reagent was used to extract total RNA from the PBMCs, yielding at least 6 micrograms per sample. For every donor, an aliquot of PBMCs went through flow cytometry to measure the percentages of naive CD45RAhigh/CD27high T cells. The CDR3 holds 15 amino acids from the cysteine to the phenylalanine. Of all the DNA, just the CDR3 is kept, 45 bases in frame from base 1. V and J are trimmed by 0 bases and 5 bases, and the gene matches miss 5 bases of the junction. CDR1 and CDR2 were assigned from the germline V gene (reference sequence) as DFQATT and SNEGSKA. What the study reported, not specific to this receptor: The CMV infection status of donors was not known, potentially confounding age-related changes in expanded clonotypes. The percentage of naive T cells measured by flow cytometry correlated strongly with observed TCR beta diversity. Estimates of total diversity from one million sequenced T cells were regarded as lower bounds and underestimates. Since profiling was done on bulk unsorted PBMCs, naive and antigen-experienced compartments could not be conclusively compared. Observed TCR beta diversity per million T cells fell roughly linearly with age, and a significant reduction was already apparent by age about 43. Compared with the aged group, more naive CD4+ T cells, fewer expanded clones and increased TCR diversity were shown by the long-lived group, suggesting age selection.

On this clonotype itself: This clone's antigen is unknown. No per-base quality is available; no much larger clone lies one base away.

Library preparation employed 5' RACE. A second 7 to 11 cycle PCR used a sample-barcoded 5' primer and a J-beta primer mix. Each TCR beta cDNA molecule received a unique molecular identifier from a template-switch 5' adaptor carrying 12 random nucleotides. At least 2.5 million CDR3-containing paired-end reads were obtained from each sample. The Mint cDNA synthesis kit, primed by a TRBC-specific oligonucleotide, was used to synthesize first-strand cDNA from all RNA. Following uracil-DNA glycosylase treatment, all cDNA underwent a first 18-cycle PCR with the universal primers M1SS and BC2_uni_R. For the original study's pipeline: Normalization of each sample was performed by random selection of 1 million high-quality reads, each carrying a distinct molecular identifier. Reads sharing molecular identifiers were discarded rather than binned into consensus sequences. MiTCR, with a Q25 quality threshold and the strictest error-elimination algorithm, was used for CDR3 identification, clonotype clustering and error correction. Lower-bound total TCR beta diversity was estimated with a nonparametric unseen species model using Euler transformation. In TCRdb, the public reads were trimmed at Q25 with fastp and aligned with MiXCR, with productive beta chains retained. When rows share a CDR3 protein, they turn into one entry using the most common DNA and genes. The V and J calls come from TCRdb's annotation, not from the publication. The sample profile shows 1.8 million or so distinct CDR3 sequences; more than 35% of them were found once. In total, the top ten clones hold 23% of the sample.

The rearranged segments are TRBV20-1 and TRBJ1-5; 9 bases in between match TRBD1. The source material was blood. This TCR was recovered from a human donor in good health. The encoded CDR3 is CSARDLTGGDQPQHF. The base sequence is TGCAGTGCTAGAGATCTGACAGGGGGAGATCAGCCCCAGCATTTT.